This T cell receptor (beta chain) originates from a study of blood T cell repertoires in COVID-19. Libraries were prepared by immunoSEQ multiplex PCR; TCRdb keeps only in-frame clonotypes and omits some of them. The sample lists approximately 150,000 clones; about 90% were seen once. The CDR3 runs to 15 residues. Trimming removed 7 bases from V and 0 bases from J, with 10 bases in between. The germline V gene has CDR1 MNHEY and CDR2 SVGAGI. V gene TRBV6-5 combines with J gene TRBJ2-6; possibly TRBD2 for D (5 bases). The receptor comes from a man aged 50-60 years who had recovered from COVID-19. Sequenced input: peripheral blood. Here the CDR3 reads CASKAVPSGANVLTF. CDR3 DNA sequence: TGTGCCAGCAAAGCGGTTCCCTCTGGGGCCAACGTCCTGACTTTC.